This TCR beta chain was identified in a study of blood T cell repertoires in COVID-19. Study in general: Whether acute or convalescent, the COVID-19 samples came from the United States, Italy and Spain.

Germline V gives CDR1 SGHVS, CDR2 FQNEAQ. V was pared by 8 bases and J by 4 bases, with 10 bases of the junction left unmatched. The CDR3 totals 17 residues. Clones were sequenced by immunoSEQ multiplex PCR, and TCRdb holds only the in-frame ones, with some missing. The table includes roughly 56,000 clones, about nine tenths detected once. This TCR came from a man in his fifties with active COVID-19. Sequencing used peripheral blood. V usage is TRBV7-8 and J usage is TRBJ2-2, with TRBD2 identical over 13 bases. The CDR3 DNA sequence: TGTGCCAGCCGGCGACTAGCGGGGGGTCGTAGCACCGGGGAGCTGTTTTTT. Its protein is CASRRLAGGRSTGELFF. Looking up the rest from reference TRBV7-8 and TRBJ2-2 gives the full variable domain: GAGVSQSPRYKVAKRGQDVALRCDPISGHVSLFWYQQALGQGPEFLTYFQNEAQLDKSGLPSDRFFAERPEGSVSTLKIQRTQQEDSAVYLCASRRLAGGRSTGELFFGEGSRLTVL.